Listed below are T cell receptor beta chains from one sample, sequenced in a study of graft-versus-host responses after intestinal transplantation. This table comes from immunoSEQ multiplex PCR, and its TCRdb copy is limited to in-frame clones, with some not included. The sample shows about 19,000 clones, approximately 72% of them seen only once. The source material was ileum tissue, sampled approximately 3 weeks after intestinal transplant. These TCRs come from a human patient who received an intestinal transplant, so some T cells may come from the graft donor. The CDR3 runs from the conserved cysteine through the conserved F or W.

J: TRBJ2-1
V: TRBV10-3
CDR3: CAISESGQRSIYNEQFF

J: TRBJ2-7
V: TRBV29-1
CDR3: CSVEDRMFGDRFYEQYF

J: TRBJ1-2
V: TRBV7-9
CDR3: CASSLARGPYGYTF

J: TRBJ2-1
V: TRBV6-6
CDR3: CASSPPGQGGHEQFF

J: TRBJ1-2
V: TRBV7-2
CDR3: CASSSGQGYGYTF

J: TRBJ2-3
V: TRBV6-5
CDR3: CASSYLAGVVDTQYF

J: TRBJ1-1
V: TRBV30
CDR3: CAWSLGRNTEAFF

J: TRBJ2-7
V: TRBV6-5
CDR3: CASRSSGSSYEQYF

J: TRBJ2-7
V: TRBV4-1
CDR3: CASSPGLAGTEQYF

J: TRBJ2-3
V: TRBV29-1
CDR3: CSLDRGTDTQYF

J: TRBJ2-3
V: TRBV13
CDR3: CASSYRGDTQYF

J: TRBJ1-2
V: TRBV7-9
CDR3: CASSPTSLYGYTF

J: TRBJ2-7
V: TRBV5-1
CDR3: CASSFGPGLGYEQYF

J: TRBJ1-6
V: TRBV7-9
CDR3: CASSLVEKGGNSPLHF

J: TRBJ1-2
V: TRBV4-1
CDR3: CASSQVVIGDYGYTF

J: TRBJ2-1
V: TRBV5-5
CDR3: CASSLAFTGTSVYNEQFF

J: TRBJ1-4
V: TRBV4-2
CDR3: CASSQGGGWYEKLFF

J: TRBJ2-5
V: TRBV10-3
CDR3: CAISEILAVQETQYF

J: TRBJ1-1
V: TRBV15
CDR3: CATSRGTGSGTEAFF

J: TRBJ1-1
V: TRBV5-5
CDR3: CASSPHIDAPEAFF

J: TRBJ2-7
V: TRBV19
CDR3: CASSAGTGAYEQYF

J: TRBJ2-3
V: TRBV5-4
CDR3: CASSSGLVEDTQYF

J: TRBJ1-4
V: TRBV4-1
CDR3: CASSQKQGPFNEKLFF

J: TRBJ2-3
V: TRBV25-1
CDR3: CASSPQRGSDTQYF

J: TRBJ2-1
V: TRBV30
CDR3: CAWSIKRTTGPYNEQFF

J: TRBJ2-1
V: TRBV9
CDR3: CASSAYQGLAGNNEQFF

J: TRBJ1-2
V: TRBV5-4
CDR3: CASSSAPSGQTNYGYTF

J: TRBJ1-1
V: TRBV28
CDR3: CASSPWVQGFPTEAFF

J: TRBJ1-2
V: TRBV27
CDR3: CASSPSLTGPAGYTF

J: TRBJ2-7
V: TRBV19
CDR3: CASSIGFGSYEQYF

J: TRBJ2-7
V: TRBV29-1
CDR3: CSVEGGQNPYEQYF

J: TRBJ2-7
V: TRBV27
CDR3: CASSWGVTYEQYF

J: TRBJ2-7
V: TRBV10-1
CDR3: CASRRTSGGTVGEQYF

J: TRBJ1-1
V: TRBV9
CDR3: CASSEAGTMNTEAFF

J: TRBJ1-6
V: TRBV2
CDR3: CASIRQGFVPLHF

J: TRBJ2-3
V: TRBV13
CDR3: CASQGLTDTQYF

J: TRBJ2-7
V: TRBV6-6
CDR3: CASSYSAPDYYEQYF

J: TRBJ2-7
V: TRBV4-2
CDR3: CASSQDNTYEQYF

J: TRBJ2-7
V: TRBV27
CDR3: CASSAGGPSYEQYF

J: TRBJ2-7
V: TRBV12-5
CDR3: CASGLMSGYSSYEQYF

J: TRBJ2-3
V: TRBV6-1
CDR3: CASSESVSGSLTDTQYF

J: TRBJ2-7
V: TRBV30
CDR3: CAWSVGGSYEQYF

J: TRBJ2-5
V: TRBV19
CDR3: CASSIFAGVRETQYF

J: TRBJ1-5
V: TRBV27
CDR3: CASSLTRRWGNQPQHF

J: TRBJ2-3
V: TRBV29-1
CDR3: CSVLAGGTKDQDTQYF

J: TRBJ1-2
V: TRBV13
CDR3: CASSPTTRQGAKGYTF

J: TRBJ2-7
V: TRBV13
CDR3: CASSYGANNYEQYF

J: TRBJ1-1
V: TRBV2
CDR3: CASSQQYVSGVGTEAFF

J: TRBJ1-5
V: TRBV27
CDR3: CASSFRGWGNQPQHF

J: TRBJ1-2
V: TRBV30
CDR3: CAWRPQHGINYGYTF

J: TRBJ2-5
V: TRBV25-1
CDR3: CASSDGRPGGETQYF